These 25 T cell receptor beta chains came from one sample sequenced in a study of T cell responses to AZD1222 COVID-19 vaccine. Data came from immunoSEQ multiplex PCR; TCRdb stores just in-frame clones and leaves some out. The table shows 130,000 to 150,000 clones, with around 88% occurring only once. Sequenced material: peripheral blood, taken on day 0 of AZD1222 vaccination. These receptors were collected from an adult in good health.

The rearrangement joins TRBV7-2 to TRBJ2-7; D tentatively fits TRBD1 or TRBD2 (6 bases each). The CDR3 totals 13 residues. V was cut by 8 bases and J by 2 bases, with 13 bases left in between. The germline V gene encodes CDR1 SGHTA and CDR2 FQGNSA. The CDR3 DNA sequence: TGTGCCAGCTCGAGGGGGGTAGCCTACGAGCAGTACTTC. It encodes CASSRGVAYEQYF.

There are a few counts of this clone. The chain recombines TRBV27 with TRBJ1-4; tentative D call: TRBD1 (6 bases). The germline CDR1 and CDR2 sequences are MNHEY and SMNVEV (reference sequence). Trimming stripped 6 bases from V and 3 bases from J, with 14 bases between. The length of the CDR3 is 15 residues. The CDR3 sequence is CASSPHRAPNEKLFF. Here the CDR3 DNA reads TGTGCCAGCAGCCCCCACAGGGCCCCTAATGAAAAACTGTTTTTT.

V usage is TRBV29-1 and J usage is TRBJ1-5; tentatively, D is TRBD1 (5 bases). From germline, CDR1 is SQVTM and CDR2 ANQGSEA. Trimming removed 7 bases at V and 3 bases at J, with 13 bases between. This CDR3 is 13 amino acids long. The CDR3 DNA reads TGCAGCGCCGCGCGGGGCTCCAATCAGCCCCAGCATTTT. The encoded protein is CSAARGSNQPQHF.

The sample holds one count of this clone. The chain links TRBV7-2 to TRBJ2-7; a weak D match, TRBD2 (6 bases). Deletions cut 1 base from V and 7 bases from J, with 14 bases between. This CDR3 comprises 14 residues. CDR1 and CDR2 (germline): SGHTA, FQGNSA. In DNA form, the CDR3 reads TGTGCCAGCAGCTTAGACGGGGGAGCTTTGGAGCAGTACTTC. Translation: CASSLDGGALEQYF.

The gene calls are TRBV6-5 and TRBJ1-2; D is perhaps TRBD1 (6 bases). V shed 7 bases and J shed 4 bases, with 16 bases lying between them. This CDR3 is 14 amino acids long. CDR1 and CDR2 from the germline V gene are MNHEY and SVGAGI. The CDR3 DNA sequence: TGTGCCAGCACCCCGGACAGCAACCTCTATGGCTACACCTTC. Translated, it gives CASTPDSNLYGYTF.

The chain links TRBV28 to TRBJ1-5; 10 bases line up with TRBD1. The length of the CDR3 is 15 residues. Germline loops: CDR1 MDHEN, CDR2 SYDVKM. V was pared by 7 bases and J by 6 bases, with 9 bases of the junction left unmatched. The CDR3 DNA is TGTGCCAGCACCTCCCCGACAGGGGGCGTTCAGCCCCAGCATTTT. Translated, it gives CASTSPTGGVQPQHF.

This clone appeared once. Written as DNA, the CDR3 is TGTGCCAGCAGCTTGAGGGGGGGCGTAATAGATACGCAGTATTTT. Encoded protein: CASSLRGGVIDTQYF. This chain uses TRBV5-8 with TRBJ2-3, with D maybe TRBD2 (7 bases). The CDR3 has 15 residues. Trimming took off 1 base at V and 5 bases at J, with 14 bases between the two ends. Germline-derived CDR1 and CDR2 are SGHTS and YDEGEE.

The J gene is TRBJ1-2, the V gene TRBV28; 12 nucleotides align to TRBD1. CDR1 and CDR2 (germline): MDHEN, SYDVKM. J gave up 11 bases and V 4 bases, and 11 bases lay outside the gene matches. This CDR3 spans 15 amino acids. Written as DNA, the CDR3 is TGTGCCAGCAGTTCCTCCGGGACAGGGGGCTTTTCGTACACCTTC. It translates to CASSSSGTGGFSYTF.

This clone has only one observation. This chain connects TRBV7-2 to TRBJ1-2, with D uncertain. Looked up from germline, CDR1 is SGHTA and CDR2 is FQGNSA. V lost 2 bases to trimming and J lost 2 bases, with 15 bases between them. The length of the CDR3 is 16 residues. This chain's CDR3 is CASSLSGRALNYGYTF. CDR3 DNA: TGTGCCAGCAGCTTAAGCGGAAGGGCCCTGAACTATGGCTACACCTTC.

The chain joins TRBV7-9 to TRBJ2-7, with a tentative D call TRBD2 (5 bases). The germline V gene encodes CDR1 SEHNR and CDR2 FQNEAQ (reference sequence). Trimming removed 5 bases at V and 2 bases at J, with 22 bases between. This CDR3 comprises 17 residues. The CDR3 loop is CASSPLARGLAPYEQYF. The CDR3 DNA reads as TGTGCCAGCAGCCCCCTGGCTCGGGGATTGGCCCCCTACGAGCAGTACTTC.

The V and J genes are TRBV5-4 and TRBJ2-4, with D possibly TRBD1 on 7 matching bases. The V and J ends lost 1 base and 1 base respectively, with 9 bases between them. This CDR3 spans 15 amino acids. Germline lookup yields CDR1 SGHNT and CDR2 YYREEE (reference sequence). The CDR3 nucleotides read TGTGCCAGCAGCTTGCCAGGGGGGGCCAAAAACATTCAGTACTTC. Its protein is CASSLPGGAKNIQYF.

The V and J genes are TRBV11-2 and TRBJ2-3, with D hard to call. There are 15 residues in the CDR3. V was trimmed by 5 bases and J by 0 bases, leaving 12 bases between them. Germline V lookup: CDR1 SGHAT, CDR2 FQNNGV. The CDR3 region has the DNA TGTGCCAGCAGCCCAGGAAGGGTAAGCACAGATACGCAGTATTTT. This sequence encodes CASSPGRVSTDTQYF. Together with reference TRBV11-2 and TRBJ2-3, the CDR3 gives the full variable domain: EAGVAQSPRYKIIEKRQSVAFWCNPISGHATLYWYQQILGQGPKLLIQFQNNGVVDDSQLPKDRFSAERLKGVDSTLKIQPAKLEDSAVYLCASSPGRVSTDTQYFGPGTRLTVL.

CDR3 sequence (DNA): TGTGCCAGCAGCCTTCGTCCTAGCTCCTACAATGAGCAGTTCTTC. It is translated as CASSLRPSSYNEQFF. The rearrangement joins TRBV6-5 to TRBJ2-1; D is ambiguous. This CDR3 has 15 residues. Germline-derived CDR1 and CDR2 are MNHEY and SVGAGI. V shed 6 bases and J shed 0 bases, with 12 bases lying between them.

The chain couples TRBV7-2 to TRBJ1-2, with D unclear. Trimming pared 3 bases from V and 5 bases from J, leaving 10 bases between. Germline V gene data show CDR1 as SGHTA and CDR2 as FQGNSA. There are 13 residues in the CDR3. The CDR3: CASSFSWAYGYTF. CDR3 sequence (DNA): TGTGCCAGCAGCTTCAGCTGGGCTTATGGCTACACCTTC.

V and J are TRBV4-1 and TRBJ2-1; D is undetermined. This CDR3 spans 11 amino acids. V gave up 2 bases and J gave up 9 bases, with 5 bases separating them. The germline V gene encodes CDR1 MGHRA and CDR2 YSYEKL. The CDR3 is CASSQWSEQFF. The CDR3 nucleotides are TGCGCCAGCAGCCAATGGAGTGAGCAGTTCTTC.

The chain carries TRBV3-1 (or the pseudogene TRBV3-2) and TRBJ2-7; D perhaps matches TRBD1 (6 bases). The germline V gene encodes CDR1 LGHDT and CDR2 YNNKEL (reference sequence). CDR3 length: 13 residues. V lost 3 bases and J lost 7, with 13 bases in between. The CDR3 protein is CASSQSRGGEQYF. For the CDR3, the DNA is TGTGCCAGCAGCCAGAGCAGGGGCGGGGAGCAGTACTTC.

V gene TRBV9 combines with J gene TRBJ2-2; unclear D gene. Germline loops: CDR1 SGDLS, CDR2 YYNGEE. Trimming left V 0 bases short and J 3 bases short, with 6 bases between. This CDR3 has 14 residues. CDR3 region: CASSVAPDTGELFF. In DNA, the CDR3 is TGTGCCAGCAGCGTAGCCCCGGACACCGGGGAGCTGTTTTTT.

CDR3 amino acids: CASSVGVGSGGYTF. CDR3 sequence (DNA): TGTGCCAGCAGCGTCGGGGTCGGCTCCGGTGGCTACACCTTC. The chain links TRBV9 to TRBJ1-2; no definite D call. The CDR3 spans 14 residues. The germline gives CDR1 SGDLS, CDR2 YYNGEE. V was pared by 2 bases and J by 7 bases, with 15 bases between.

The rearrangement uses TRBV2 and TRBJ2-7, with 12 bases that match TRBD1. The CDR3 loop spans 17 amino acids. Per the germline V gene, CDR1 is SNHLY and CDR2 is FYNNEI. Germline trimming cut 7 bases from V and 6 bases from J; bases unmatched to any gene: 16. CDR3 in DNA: TGTGCCAGCACGCTTGCCCCGGGACAGGGGGCAGGTTCCGAGCAGTACTTC. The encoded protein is CASTLAPGQGAGSEQYF.

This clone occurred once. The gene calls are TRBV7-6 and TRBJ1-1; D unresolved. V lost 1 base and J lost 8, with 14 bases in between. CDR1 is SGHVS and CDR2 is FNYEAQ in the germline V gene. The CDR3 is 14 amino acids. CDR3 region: CASSLGRSTLEAFF. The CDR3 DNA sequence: TGTGCCAGCAGCTTAGGCCGTAGTACTCTCGAAGCTTTCTTT.

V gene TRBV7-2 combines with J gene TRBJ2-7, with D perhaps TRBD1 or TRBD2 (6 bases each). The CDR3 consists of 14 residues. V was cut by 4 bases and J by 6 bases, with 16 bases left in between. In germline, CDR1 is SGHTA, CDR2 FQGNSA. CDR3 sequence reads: CASSSWGAPLEQYF. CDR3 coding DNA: TGTGCCAGCAGCTCATGGGGGGCACCACTCGAGCAGTACTTC.

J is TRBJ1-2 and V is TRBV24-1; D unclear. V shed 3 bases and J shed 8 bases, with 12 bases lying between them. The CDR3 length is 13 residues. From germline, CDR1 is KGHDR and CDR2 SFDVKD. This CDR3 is CATSDPPRKGYTF. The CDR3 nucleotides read TGTGCCACCAGTGATCCCCCCCGTAAAGGCTACACCTTC.

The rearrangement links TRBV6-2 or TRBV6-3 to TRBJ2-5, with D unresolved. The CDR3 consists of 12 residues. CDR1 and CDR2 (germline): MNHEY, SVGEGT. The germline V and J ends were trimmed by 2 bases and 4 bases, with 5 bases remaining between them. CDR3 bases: TGTGCCAGCAGTTACGGGTCAGAGACCCAGTACTTC. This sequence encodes CASSYGSETQYF.

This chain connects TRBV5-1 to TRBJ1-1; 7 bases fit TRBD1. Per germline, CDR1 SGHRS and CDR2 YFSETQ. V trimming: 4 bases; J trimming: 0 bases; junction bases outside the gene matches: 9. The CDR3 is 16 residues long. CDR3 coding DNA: TGCGCCAGCAGCCCCGACAGGGTAGGCCTGAACACTGAAGCTTTCTTT. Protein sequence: CASSPDRVGLNTEAFF.

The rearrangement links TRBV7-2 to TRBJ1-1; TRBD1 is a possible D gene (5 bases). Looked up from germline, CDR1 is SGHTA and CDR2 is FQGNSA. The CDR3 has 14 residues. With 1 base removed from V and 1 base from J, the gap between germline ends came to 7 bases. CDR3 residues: CASSLGGGNTEAFF. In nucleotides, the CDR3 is TGTGCCAGCAGCTTAGGGGGGGGGAACACTGAAGCTTTCTTT.